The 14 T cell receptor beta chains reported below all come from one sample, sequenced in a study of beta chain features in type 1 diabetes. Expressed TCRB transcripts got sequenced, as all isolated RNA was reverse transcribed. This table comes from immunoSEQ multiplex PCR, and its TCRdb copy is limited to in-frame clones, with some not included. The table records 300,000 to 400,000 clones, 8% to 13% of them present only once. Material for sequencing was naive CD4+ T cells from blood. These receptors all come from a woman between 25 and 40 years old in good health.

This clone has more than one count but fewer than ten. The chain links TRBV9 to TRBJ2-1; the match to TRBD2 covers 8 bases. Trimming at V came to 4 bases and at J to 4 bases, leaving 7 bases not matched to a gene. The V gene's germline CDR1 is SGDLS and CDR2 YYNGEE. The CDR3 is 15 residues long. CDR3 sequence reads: CASSSRLALYNEQFF. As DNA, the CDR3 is TGTGCCAGCAGCTCACGACTAGCGCTATACAATGAGCAGTTCTTC.

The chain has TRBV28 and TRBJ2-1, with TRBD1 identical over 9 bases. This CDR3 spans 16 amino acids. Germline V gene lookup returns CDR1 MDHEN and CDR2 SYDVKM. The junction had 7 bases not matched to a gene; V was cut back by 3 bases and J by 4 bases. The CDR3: CASSLRTGTGYNEQFF. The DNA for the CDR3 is TGTGCCAGCAGTTTGAGGACCGGGACAGGGTACAATGAGCAGTTCTTC. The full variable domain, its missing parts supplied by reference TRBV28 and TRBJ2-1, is DVKVTQSSRYLVKRTGEKVFLECVQDMDHENMFWYRQDPGLGLRLIYFSYDVKMKEKGDIPEGYSVSREKKERFSLILESASTNQTSMYLCASSLRTGTGYNEQFFGPGTRLTVL.

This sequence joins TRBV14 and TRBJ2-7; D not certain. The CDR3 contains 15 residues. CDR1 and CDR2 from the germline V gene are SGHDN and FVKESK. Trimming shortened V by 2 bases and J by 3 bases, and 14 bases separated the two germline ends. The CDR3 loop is CASSQTRRQDYEQYF. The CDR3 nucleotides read TGTGCCAGCAGCCAAACCCGCAGGCAGGACTACGAGCAGTACTTC. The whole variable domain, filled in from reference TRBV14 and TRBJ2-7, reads EAGVTQFPSHSVIEKGQTVTLRCDPISGHDNLYWYRRVMGKEIKFLLHFVKESKQDESGMPNNRFLAERTGGTYSTLKVQPAELEDSGVYFCASSQTRRQDYEQYFGPGTRLTVT.

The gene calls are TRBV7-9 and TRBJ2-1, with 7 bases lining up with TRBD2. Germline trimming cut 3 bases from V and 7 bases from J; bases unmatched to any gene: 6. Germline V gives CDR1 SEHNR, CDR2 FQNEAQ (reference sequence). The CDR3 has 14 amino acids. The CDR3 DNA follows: TGTGCCAGCAGCTTGCGGGAGACTCGGAATGAGCAGTTCTTC. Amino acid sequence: CASSLRETRNEQFF. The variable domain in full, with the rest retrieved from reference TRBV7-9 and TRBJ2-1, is DTGVSQNPRHKITKRGQNVTFRCDPISEHNRLYWYRQTLGQGPEFLTYFQNEAQLEKSRLLSDRFSAERPKGSFSTLEIQRTEQGDSAMYLCASSLRETRNEQFFGPGTRLTVL.

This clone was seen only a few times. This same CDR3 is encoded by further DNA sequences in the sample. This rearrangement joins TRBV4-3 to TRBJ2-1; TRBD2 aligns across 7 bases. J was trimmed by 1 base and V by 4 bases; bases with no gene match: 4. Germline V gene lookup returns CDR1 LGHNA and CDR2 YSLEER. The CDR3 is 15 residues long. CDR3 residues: CASSLLAGSYNEQFF. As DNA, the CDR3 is TGCGCCAGCAGCCTATTAGCGGGTTCCTACAATGAGCAGTTCTTC.

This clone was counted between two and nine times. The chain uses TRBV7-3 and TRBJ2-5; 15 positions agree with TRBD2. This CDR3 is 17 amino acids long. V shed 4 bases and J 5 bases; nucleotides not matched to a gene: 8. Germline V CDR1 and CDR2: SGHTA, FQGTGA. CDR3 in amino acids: CASSSGTSGRNRETQYF. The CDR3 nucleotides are TGTGCCAGCAGCTCCGGGACTAGCGGGAGGAATAGGGAGACCCAGTACTTC.

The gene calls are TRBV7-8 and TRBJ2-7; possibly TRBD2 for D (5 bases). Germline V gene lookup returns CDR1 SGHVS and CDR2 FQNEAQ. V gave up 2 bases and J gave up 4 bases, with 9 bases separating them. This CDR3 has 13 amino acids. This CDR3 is CASSLYTGYEQYF. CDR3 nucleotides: TGTGCCAGCAGCTTATATACGGGGTACGAGCAGTACTTC.

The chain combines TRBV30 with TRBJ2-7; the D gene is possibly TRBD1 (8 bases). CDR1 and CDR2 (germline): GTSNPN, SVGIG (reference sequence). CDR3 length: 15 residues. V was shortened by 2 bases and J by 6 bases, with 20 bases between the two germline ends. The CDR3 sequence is CAWSTGGLKALEQYF. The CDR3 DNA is TGTGCCTGGAGTACAGGGGGACTAAAGGCCCTCGAGCAGTACTTC. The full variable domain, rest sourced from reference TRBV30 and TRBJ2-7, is SQTIHQWPATLVQPVGSPLSLECTVEGTSNPNLYWYRQAAGRGLQLLFYSVGIGQISSEVPQNLSASRPQDRQFILSSKKLLLSDSGFYLCAWSTGGLKALEQYFGPGTRLTVT.

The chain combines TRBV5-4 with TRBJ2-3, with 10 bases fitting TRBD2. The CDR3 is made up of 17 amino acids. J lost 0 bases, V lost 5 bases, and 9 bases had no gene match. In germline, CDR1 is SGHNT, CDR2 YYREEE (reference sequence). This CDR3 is CASRLGLAETSTDTQYF. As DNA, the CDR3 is TGTGCCAGCAGACTTGGACTAGCGGAAACTAGCACAGATACGCAGTATTTT.

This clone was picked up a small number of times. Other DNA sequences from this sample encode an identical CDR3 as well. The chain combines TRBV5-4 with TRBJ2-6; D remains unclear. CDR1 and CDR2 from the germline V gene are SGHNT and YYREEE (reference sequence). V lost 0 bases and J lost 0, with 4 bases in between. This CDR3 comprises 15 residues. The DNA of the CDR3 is TGTGCCAGCAGCTTGGACAGCTCTGGGGCCAACGTCCTGACTTTC. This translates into CASSLDSSGANVLTF.

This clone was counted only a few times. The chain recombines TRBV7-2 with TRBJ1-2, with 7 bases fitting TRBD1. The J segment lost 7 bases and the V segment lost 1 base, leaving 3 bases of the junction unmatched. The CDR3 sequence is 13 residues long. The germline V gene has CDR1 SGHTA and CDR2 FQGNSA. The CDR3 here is CASSLDQGGGYTF. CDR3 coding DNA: TGTGCCAGCAGCTTAGACCAGGGGGGTGGCTACACCTTC.

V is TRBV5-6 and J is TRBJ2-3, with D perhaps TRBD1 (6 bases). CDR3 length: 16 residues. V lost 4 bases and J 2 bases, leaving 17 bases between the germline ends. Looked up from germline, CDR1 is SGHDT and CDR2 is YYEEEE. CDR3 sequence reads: CASSPGQGVFTDTQYF. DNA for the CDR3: TGTGCCAGCAGCCCGGGACAAGGAGTCTTCACAGATACGCAGTATTTT.

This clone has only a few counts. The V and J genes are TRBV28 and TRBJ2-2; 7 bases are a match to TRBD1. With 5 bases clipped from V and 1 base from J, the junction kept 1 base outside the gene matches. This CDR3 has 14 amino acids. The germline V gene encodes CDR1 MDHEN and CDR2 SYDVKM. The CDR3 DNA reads TGTGCCAGCAGTCGACAGGGGAACACCGGGGAGCTGTTTTTT. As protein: CASSRQGNTGELFF.

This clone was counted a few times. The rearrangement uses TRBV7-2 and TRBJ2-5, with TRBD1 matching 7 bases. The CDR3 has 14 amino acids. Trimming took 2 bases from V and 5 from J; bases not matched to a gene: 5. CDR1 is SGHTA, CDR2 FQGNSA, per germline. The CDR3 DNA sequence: TGTGCCAGCAGCTTAAGACAGGGTTGGGAGACCCAGTACTTC. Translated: CASSLRQGWETQYF.